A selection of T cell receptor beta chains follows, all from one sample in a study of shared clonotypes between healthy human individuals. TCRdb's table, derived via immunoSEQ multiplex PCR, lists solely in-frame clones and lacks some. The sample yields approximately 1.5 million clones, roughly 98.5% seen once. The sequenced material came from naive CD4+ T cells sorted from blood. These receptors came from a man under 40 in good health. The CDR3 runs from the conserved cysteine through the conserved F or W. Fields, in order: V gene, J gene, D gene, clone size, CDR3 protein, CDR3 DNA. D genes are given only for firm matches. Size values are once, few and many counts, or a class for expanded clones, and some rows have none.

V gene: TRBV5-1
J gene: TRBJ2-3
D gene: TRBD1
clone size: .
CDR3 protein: CASRLQTGGSTDTQYF
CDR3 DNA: TGCGCCAGCAGACTCCAGACAGGGGGCAGCACAGATACGCAGTATTTT

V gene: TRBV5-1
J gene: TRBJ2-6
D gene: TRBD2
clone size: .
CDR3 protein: CASSRTSGMTGANVLTF
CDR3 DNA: TGCGCCAGCAGTAGGACTAGCGGGATGACTGGGGCCAACGTCCTGACTTTC

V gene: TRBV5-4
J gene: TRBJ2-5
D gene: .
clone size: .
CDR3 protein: CASSLGQRIQETQYF
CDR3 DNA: TGTGCCAGCAGCTTGGGACAGAGGATCCAAGAGACCCAGTACTTC

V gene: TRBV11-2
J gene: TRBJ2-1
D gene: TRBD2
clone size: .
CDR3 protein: CASSSPGRGSSYNEQFF
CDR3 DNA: TGTGCCAGCAGCTCTCCCGGGCGGGGGAGCTCCTACAATGAGCAGTTCTTC

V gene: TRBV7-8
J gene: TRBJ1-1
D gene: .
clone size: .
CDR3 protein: CASSVMVVGASTEAFF
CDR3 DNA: TGTGCCAGCAGCGTAATGGTGGTGGGGGCGTCCACTGAAGCTTTCTTT

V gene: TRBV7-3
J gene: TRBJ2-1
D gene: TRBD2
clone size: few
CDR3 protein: CASSSGLATYNEQFF
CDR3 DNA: TGTGCCAGCAGCTCGGGACTAGCCACCTACAATGAGCAGTTCTTC

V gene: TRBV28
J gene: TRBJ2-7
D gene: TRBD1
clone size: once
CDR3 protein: CASSLMGQGQSYEQYF
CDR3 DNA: TGTGCCAGCAGTCTGATGGGACAGGGCCAATCCTACGAGCAGTACTTC

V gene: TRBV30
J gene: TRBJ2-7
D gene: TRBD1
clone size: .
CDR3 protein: CAWSADRGDLYEQYF
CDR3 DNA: TGTGCCTGGAGTGCCGACAGGGGAGACCTCTACGAGCAGTACTTC

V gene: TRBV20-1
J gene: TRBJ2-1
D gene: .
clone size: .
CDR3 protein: CSANYNEQFF
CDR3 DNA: TGCAGTGCTAACTACAATGAGCAGTTCTTC

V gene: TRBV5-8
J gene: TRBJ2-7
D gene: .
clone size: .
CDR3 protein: CAPGPTDYEQYF
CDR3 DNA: TGTGCTCCCGGTCCGACGGATTACGAGCAGTACTTC

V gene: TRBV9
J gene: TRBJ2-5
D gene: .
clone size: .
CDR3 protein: CASSVGSSKQETQYF
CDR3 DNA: TGTGCCAGCAGCGTAGGGTCTAGTAAACAAGAGACCCAGTACTTC

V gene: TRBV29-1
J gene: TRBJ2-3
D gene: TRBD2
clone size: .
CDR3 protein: CSGGGGSGADTQYF
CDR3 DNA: TGCAGCGGAGGAGGCGGGAGCGGGGCAGATACGCAGTATTTT

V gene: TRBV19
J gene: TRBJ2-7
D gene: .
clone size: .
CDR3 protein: CATQPMGTGKAYEQYF
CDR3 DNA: TGTGCCACCCAACCAATGGGGACTGGGAAAGCCTACGAGCAGTACTTC

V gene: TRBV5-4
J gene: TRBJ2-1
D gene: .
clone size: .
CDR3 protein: CASSSSSTYNEQFF
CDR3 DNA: TGTGCCAGCAGCTCCTCTAGTACCTACAATGAGCAGTTCTTC

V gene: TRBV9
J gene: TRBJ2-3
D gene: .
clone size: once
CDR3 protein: CASSVDNTDTQYF
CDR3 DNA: TGTGCCAGCAGCGTAGACAACACAGATACGCAGTATTTT

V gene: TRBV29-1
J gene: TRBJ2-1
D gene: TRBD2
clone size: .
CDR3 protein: CSVVGTSGSSYNEQFF
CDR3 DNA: TGCAGCGTTGTTGGGACTAGCGGGAGCTCCTACAATGAGCAGTTCTTC

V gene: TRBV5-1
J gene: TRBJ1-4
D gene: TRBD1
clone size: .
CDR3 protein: CASSFDRVTVKNEKLFF
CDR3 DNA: TGCGCCAGCAGCTTTGACAGGGTGACTGTCAAGAATGAAAAACTGTTTTTT

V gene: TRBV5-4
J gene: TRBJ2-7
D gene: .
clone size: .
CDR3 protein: CASRGELANYEQYF
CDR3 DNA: TGTGCCAGCAGAGGTGAGCTAGCCAACTACGAGCAGTACTTC

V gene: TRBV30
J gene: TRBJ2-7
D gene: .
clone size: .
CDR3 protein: CAWSDDTTMVYEQYF
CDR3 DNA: TGTGCCTGGAGTGATGACACCACCATGGTCTACGAGCAGTACTTC

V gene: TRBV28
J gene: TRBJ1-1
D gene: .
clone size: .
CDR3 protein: CASSLSSGRNTEAFF
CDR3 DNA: TGTGCCAGCAGTTTATCCTCGGGAAGAAACACTGAAGCTTTCTTT

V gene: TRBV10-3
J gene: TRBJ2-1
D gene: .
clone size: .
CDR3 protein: CAITDRYNEQFF
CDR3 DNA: TGTGCCATCACCGACAGGTACAATGAGCAGTTCTTC

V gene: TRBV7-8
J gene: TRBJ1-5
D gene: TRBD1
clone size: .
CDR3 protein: CASSRGTGFGINQPQHF
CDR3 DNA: TGTGCCAGCAGCCGCGGGACAGGGTTTGGAATCAATCAGCCCCAGCATTTT

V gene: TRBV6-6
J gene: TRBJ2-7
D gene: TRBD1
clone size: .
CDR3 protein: CASRGGQGTYEQYF
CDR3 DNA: TGTGCCAGCAGGGGGGGACAGGGGACCTACGAGCAGTACTTC

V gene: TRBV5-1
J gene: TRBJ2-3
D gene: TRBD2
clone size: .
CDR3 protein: CASSSEPGLVTDTQYF
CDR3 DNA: TGCGCCAGCAGCTCTGAACCGGGACTAGTCACAGATACGCAGTATTTT

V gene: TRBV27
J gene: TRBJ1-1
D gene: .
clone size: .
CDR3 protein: CASSLRSPLNTEAFF
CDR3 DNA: TGTGCCAGCAGTTTACGGTCACCATTAAACACTGAAGCTTTCTTT

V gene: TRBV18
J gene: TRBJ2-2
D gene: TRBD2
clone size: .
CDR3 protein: CASSRLAEATGELFF
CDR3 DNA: TGTGCCAGCTCACGACTAGCGGAAGCCACCGGGGAGCTGTTTTTT

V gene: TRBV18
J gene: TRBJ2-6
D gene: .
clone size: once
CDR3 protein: CASSDAQGVGANVLTF
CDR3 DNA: TGTGCCAGCTCGGACGCTCAGGGTGTTGGGGCCAACGTCCTGACTTTC

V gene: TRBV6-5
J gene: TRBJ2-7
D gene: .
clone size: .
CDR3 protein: CASTRGRAYEQYF
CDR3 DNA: TGTGCCAGCACTAGAGGGCGGGCTTACGAGCAGTACTTC

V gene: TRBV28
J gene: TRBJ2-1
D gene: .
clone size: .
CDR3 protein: CAGGGGNEQFF
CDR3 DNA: TGTGCCGGAGGGGGGGGCAATGAGCAGTTCTTC

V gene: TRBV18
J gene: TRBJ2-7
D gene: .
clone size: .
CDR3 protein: CASSPRGVSSYEQYF
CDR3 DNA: TGTGCCAGCTCACCGCGCGGGGTTAGCTCCTACGAGCAGTACTTC

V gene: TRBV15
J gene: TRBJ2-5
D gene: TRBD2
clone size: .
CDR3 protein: CATSRELGLAMGETQYF
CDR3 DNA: TGTGCCACCAGCAGAGAATTAGGACTAGCGATGGGAGAGACCCAGTACTTC

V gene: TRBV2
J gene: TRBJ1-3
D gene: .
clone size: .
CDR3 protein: CASSPGAGNTIYF
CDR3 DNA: TGTGCCAGCAGCCCAGGGGCTGGAAACACCATATATTTT

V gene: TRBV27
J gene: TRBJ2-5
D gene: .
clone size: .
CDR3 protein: CASSYRAWETQYF
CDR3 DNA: TGTGCCAGCAGTTATAGGGCATGGGAGACCCAGTACTTC

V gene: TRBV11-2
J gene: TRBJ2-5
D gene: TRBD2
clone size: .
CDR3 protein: CASSTGGGGQETQYF
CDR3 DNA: TGTGCCAGCAGTACCGGCGGGGGGGGACAAGAGACCCAGTACTTC

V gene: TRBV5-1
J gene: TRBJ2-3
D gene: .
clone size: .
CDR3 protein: CASSLEGSTDTQYF
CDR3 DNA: TGCGCCAGCAGCTTGGAGGGTAGCACAGATACGCAGTATTTT

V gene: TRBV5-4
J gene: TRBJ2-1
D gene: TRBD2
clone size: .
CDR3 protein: CASSHGLAGGSNEQFF
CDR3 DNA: TGTGCCAGCAGCCACGGACTAGCGGGAGGTAGTAATGAGCAGTTCTTC

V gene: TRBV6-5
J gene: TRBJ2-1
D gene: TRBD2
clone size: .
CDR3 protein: CASSLAVPHNEQFF
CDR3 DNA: TGTGCCAGCAGTCTAGCGGTTCCCCACAATGAGCAGTTCTTC

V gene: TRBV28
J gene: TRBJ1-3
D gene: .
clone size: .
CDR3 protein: CASSPLGQGRNTIYF
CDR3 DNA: TGTGCCAGCAGTCCCCTCGGGCAGGGTAGGAACACCATATATTTT

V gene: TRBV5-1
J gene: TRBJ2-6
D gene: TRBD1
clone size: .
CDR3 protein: CASRGQPNSGANVLTF
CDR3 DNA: TGCGCCAGCCGGGGACAGCCGAACTCTGGGGCCAACGTCCTGACTTTC

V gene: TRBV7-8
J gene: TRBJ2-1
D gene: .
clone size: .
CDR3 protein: CASSLGASSSYNEQFF
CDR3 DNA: TGTGCCAGCAGCTTAGGAGCTTCCAGCTCCTACAATGAGCAGTTCTTC

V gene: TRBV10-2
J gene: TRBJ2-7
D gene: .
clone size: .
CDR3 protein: CASSRSVTYEQYF
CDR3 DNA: TGCGCCAGCAGTAGGTCCGTAACCTACGAGCAGTACTTC

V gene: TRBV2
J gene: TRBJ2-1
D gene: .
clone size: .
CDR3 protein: CASKWGETADNEQFF
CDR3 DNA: TGTGCCAGCAAGTGGGGGGAGACAGCCGACAATGAGCAGTTCTTC

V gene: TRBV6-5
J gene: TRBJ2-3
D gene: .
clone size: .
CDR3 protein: CASSYSRGPAPPAQYF
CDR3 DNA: TGTGCCAGCAGTTACTCGCGGGGACCCGCACCCCCCGCGCAGTATTTT

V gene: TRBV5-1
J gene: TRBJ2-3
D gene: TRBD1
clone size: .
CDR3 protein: CASSPLSGTGGRDTQYF
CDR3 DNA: TGCGCCAGCAGCCCGTTGAGCGGGACAGGGGGCCGGGATACGCAGTATTTT

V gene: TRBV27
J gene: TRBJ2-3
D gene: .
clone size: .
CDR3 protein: CASSRVGRDTQYF
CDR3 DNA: TGTGCCAGCAGTAGAGTAGGGAGAGATACGCAGTATTTT

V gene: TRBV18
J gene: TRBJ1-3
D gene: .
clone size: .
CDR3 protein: CASSPPPSGNTIYF
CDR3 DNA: TGTGCCAGCTCACCCCCCCCCTCTGGAAACACCATATATTTT

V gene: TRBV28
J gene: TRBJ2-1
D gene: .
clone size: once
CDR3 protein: CASSSVRDHVNEQFF
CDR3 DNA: TGTGCCAGCAGTTCCGTCCGGGACCATGTCAATGAGCAGTTCTTC

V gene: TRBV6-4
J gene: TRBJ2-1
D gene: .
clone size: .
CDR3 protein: CASSLEAYNEQFF
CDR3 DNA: TGTGCCAGTAGTCTAGAGGCCTACAATGAGCAGTTCTTC

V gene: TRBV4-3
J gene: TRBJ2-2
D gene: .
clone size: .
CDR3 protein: CASSQGGPDTGELFF
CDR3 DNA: TGCGCCAGCAGCCAAGGAGGGCCGGACACCGGGGAGCTGTTTTTT

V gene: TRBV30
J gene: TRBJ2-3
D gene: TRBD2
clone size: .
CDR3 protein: CAWSPAVAGGVDTQYF
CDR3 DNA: TGTGCCTGGAGTCCCGCGGTAGCGGGAGGGGTGGATACGCAGTATTTT

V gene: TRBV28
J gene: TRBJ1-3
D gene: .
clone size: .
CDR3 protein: CASAAEGNTIYF
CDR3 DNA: TGTGCCAGCGCCGCAGAGGGAAACACCATATATTTT

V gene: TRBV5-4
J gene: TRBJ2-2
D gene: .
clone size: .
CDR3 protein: CASSTTNTGELFF
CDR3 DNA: TGTGCCAGCAGCACAACGAACACCGGGGAGCTGTTTTTT